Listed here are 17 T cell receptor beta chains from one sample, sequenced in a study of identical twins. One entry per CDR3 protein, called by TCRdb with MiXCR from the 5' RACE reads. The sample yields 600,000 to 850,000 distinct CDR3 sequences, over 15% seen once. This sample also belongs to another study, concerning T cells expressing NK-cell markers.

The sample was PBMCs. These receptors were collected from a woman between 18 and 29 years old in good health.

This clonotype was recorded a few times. The CDR3 reads CASSSGTDEAFF. CDR3 nucleotide sequence: TGTGCCAGCAGCTCTGGGACAGATGAAGCTTTCTTT. The chain links TRBV11-2 to TRBJ1-1; 7 bases line up with TRBD1. In germline, CDR1 is SGHAT, CDR2 FQNNGV. The V segment lost 4 bases and the J segment 7 bases; nucleotides outside the gene matches: 3. This CDR3 comprises 12 residues. The full variable domain, in which reference TRBV11-2 and TRBJ1-1 provide the parts outside the CDR3, is EAGVAQSPRYKIIEKRQSVAFWCNPISGHATLYWYQQILGQGPKLLIQFQNNGVVDDSQLPKDRFSAERLKGVDSTLKIQPAKLEDSAVYLCASSSGTDEAFFGQGTRLTVV.

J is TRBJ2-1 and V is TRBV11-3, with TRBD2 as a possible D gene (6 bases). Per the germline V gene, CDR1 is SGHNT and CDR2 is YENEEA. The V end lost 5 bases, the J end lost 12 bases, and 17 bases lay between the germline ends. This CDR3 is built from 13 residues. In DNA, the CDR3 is TGTGCCAGCAGCGGGCTGCGGGGATTGGGGCAGTTCTTC. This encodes CASSGLRGLGQFF.

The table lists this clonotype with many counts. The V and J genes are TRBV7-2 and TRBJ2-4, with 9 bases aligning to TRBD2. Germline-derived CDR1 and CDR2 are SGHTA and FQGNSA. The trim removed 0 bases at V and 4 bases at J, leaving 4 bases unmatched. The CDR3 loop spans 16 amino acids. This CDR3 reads CASSLAAGGMKNIQYF. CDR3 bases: TGTGCCAGCAGCTTAGCGGCGGGAGGGATGAAAAACATTCAGTACTTC.

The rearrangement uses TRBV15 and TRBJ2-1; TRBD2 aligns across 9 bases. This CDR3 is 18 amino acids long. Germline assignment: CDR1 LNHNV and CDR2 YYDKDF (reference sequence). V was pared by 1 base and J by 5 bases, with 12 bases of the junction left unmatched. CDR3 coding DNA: TGTGCCACCAGCAGAGTGGCGGGACTAGCTTCCGCACACAATGAGCAGTTCTTC. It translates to CATSRVAGLASAHNEQFF. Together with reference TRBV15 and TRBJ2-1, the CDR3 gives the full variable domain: DAMVIQNPRYQVTQFGKPVTLSCSQTLNHNVMYWYQQKSSQAPKLLFHYYDKDFNNEADTPDNFQSRRPNTSFCFLDIRSPGLGDTAMYLCATSRVAGLASAHNEQFFGPGTRLTVL.

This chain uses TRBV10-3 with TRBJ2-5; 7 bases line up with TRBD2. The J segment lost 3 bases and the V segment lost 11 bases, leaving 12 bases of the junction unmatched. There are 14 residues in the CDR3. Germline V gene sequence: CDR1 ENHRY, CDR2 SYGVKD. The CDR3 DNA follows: TGTGCCGCCAACGCGGGAGACCCTGAAGAGACCCAGTACTTC. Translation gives CAANAGDPEETQYF.

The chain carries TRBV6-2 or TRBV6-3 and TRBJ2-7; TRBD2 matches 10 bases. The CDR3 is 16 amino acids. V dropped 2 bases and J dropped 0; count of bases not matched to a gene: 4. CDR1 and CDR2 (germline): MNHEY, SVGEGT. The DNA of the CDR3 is TGTGCCAGCAGTTACCGGCTAGCGGGAGACTCCTACGAGCAGTACTTC. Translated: CASSYRLAGDSYEQYF.

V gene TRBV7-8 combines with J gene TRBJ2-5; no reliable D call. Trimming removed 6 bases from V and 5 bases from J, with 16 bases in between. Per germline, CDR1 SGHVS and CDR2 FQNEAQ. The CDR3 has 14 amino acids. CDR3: CASSRDSSLETQYF. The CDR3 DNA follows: TGTGCCAGCAGTCGCGACTCCAGTCTGGAGACCCAGTACTTC.

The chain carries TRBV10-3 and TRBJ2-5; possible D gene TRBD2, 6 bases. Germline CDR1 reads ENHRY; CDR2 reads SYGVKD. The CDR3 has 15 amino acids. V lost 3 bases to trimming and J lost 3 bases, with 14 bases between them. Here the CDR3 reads CAISDPGVAEETQYF. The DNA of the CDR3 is TGTGCCATCAGTGACCCGGGGGTGGCGGAAGAGACCCAGTACTTC.

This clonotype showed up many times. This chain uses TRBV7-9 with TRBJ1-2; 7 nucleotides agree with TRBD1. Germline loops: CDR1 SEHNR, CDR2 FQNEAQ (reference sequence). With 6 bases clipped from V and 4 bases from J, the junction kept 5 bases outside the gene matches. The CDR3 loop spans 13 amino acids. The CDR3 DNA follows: TGTGCCAGCAGTTTACAGGGGTTCTATGGCTACACCTTC. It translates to CASSLQGFYGYTF.

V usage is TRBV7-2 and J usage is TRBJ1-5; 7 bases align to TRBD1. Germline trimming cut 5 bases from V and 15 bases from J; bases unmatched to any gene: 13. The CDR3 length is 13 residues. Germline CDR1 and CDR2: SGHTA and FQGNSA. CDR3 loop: CASSEYRGLPGHF. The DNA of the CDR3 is TGTGCCAGCAGCGAATACAGGGGATTGCCGGGGCATTTT.

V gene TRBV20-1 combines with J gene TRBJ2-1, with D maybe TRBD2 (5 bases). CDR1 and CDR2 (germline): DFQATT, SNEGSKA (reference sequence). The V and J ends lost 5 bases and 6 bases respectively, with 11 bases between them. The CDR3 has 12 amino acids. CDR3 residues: CSAYRGSNEQFF. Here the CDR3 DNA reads TGCAGTGCTTACCGGGGTAGCAATGAGCAGTTCTTC.

CDR3 bases: TGTGCCAGCAGGACCCTGAACACTGAAGCTTTCTTT. This translates into CASRTLNTEAFF. V gene TRBV3-1 combines with J gene TRBJ1-1, with no clear D. The germline CDR1 and CDR2 sequences are LGHDT and YNNKEL (reference sequence). V was shortened by 6 bases and J by 0 bases, with 5 bases between the two germline ends. CDR3 length: 12 residues.

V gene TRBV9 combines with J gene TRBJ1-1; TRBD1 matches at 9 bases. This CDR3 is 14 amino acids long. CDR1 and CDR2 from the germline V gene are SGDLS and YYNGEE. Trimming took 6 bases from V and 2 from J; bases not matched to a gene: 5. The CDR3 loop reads CASTRDRANTEAFF. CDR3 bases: TGTGCCAGCACCCGGGACAGGGCTAACACTGAAGCTTTCTTT.

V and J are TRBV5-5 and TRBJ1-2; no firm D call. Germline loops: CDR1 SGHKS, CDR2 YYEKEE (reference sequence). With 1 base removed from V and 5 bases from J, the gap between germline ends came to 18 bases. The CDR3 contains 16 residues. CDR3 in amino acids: CASSLSYLQTNYGYTF. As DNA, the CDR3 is TGTGCCAGCAGCTTGTCTTATCTACAGACCAATTATGGCTACACCTTC. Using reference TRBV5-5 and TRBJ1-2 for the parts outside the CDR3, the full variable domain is DAGVTQSPTHLIKTRGQQVTLRCSPISGHKSVSWYQQVLGQGPQFIFQYYEKEERGRGNFPDRFSARQFPNYSSELNVNALLLGDSALYLCASSLSYLQTNYGYTFGSGTRLTVV.

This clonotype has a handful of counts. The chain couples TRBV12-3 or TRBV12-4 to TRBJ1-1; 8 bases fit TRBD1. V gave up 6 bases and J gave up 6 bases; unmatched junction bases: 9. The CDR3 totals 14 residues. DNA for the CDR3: TGTGCCAGCAGCCCAGGACAGGGCAATTCTGAAGCTTTCTTT. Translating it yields CASSPGQGNSEAFF.

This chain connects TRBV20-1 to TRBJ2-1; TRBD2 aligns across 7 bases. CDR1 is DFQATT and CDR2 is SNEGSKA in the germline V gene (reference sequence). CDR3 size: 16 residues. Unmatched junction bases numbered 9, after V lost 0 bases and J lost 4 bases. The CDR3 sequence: CSARDSGLAVYNEQFF. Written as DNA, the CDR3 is TGCAGTGCTAGAGATAGCGGCCTAGCGGTTTACAATGAGCAGTTCTTC.

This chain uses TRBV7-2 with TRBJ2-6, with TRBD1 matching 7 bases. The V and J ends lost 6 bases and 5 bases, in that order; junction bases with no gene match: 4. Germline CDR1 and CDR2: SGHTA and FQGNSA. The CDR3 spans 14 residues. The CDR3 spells CASRRGQWANVLTF. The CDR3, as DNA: TGTGCCAGCAGGAGGGGACAGTGGGCCAACGTCCTGACTTTC.